The 17 T cell receptor beta chains presented below share a single source sample, sequenced in a study of blood T cell repertoires in COVID-19 (dated by TCRdb to the early 2020s). The library was generated by the immunoSEQ multiplex PCR assay. Entries here come from immuneACCESS through TCRdb and include only in-frame sequences with V and J called. Some clones fail to appear in such tables; in the studies checked, an unresolved V gene covers under half of the shortfall, and the cause of the remainder is unknown. The sample includes roughly 300,000 clones, with around 92% observed a single time. 5% to 7.5% of the sample belongs to the ten largest clones. The sample taken for sequencing was peripheral blood. The source of these receptors is a man aged 18 to 30 who had recovered from COVID-19.

V and J are TRBV2 and TRBJ2-3; 8 bases agree with TRBD2. Germline-derived CDR1 and CDR2 are SNHLY and FYNNEI. After removal of 3 bases from V and 2 bases from J, the junction contained 7 bases not matched to a gene. This CDR3 has 16 residues. The CDR3 bases are TGTGCCAGCAGTGATCAGCAGCGGGGGAACACAGATACGCAGTATTTT. Encoded protein: CASSDQQRGNTDTQYF.

The chain joins TRBV27 to TRBJ2-7, with D possibly matching TRBD1 (5 bases). Between the trimmed V and J ends, which lost 3 bases and 3 bases, there was a span of 9 bases. Per germline, CDR1 MNHEY and CDR2 SMNVEV (reference sequence). This CDR3 contains 13 residues. CDR3 DNA sequence: TGTGCCAGCAGTTTTAGACAGTACTACGAGCAGTACTTC. It encodes CASSFRQYYEQYF.

This chain links TRBV6-5 with TRBJ2-3, with 7 nucleotides matching TRBD1. Trimming at V came to 5 bases and at J to 3 bases, leaving 5 bases not matched to a gene. Germline loops: CDR1 MNHEY, CDR2 SVGAGI. This CDR3 is 14 amino acids long. The CDR3 region has the DNA TGTGCCAGCAGTCTGACAGGGTCTACAGATACGCAGTATTTT. Amino acid sequence: CASSLTGSTDTQYF.

The chain combines TRBV12-3 or TRBV12-4 with TRBJ2-7; D call uncertain. The CDR3 length is 12 residues. Trimming pared 3 bases from V and 3 bases from J, leaving 6 bases between. CDR3 nucleotides: TGTGCCAGCAGTTTGTTCAGCTACGAGCAGTACTTC. This encodes CASSLFSYEQYF.

Here the CDR3 DNA reads TGCGCCAGCAGCTTGAGAGGACAGGGATCCACTGAAGCTTTCTTT. It yields the protein CASSLRGQGSTEAFF. V is TRBV5-1 and J is TRBJ1-1, with 8 bases lining up with TRBD1. Losses at the gene ends were 1 base for V and 4 bases for J; bases not matched to a gene: 6. This CDR3 is 15 amino acids long. Germline V lookup: CDR1 SGHRS, CDR2 YFSETQ.

The chain has TRBV4-2 and TRBJ2-1; a possible D gene is TRBD2 (5 bases). The germline V and J ends were trimmed by 3 bases and 7 bases, with 10 bases remaining between them. The CDR3 covers 13 residues. Germline values: CDR1 LGHNA, CDR2 YNFKEQ. The CDR3 bases are TGTGCCAGCAGCCACGGGGAAAGTAATGAGCAGTTCTTC. Translating it yields CASSHGESNEQFF.

This rearrangement joins TRBV5-1 to TRBJ1-1; D not certain. The ends were cut back, 4 bases at V and 5 bases at J, with 12 bases in the middle. The CDR3 has 13 amino acids. CDR1 and CDR2 from the germline V gene are SGHRS and YFSETQ. CDR3: CASSGEANTEAFF. The CDR3 nucleotides are TGCGCCAGCAGCGGGGAGGCGAATACTGAAGCTTTCTTT.

The chain has TRBV5-6 and TRBJ2-2; unclear D gene. V lost 3 bases and J 0 bases, leaving 9 bases between the germline ends. The CDR3 is made up of 15 amino acids. Germline CDR1 SGHDT, CDR2 YYEEEE. The CDR3 is CASSSLFANTGELFF. The CDR3 region has the DNA TGTGCCAGCAGCTCCCTTTTCGCGAACACCGGGGAGCTGTTTTTT.

The chain recombines TRBV2 with TRBJ2-3; D perhaps matches TRBD2 (6 bases). The germline gives CDR1 SNHLY, CDR2 FYNNEI. The CDR3 sequence is 17 residues long. V lost 7 bases and J lost 1, with 21 bases in between. The CDR3 protein is CASILAERQSGTDTQYF. CDR3 bases: TGTGCCAGCATTTTAGCGGAGCGTCAGTCCGGCACAGATACGCAGTATTTT.

The chain recombines TRBV5-1 with TRBJ1-4; D gene unclear. The CDR3 has 16 residues. V lost 6 bases and J 0 bases, leaving 15 bases between the germline ends. Germline V lookup: CDR1 SGHRS, CDR2 YFSETQ. The CDR3 nucleotides read TGCGCCAGCACTGAGGGTGGGGTCTCAACTAATGAAAAACTGTTTTTT. Translated: CASTEGGVSTNEKLFF.

Only one count was recorded for this clone. The rearrangement joins TRBV21-1 to TRBJ1-1; TRBD1 was called by the table and not checked on the DNA. TRBV21-1 is annotated as a pseudogene. CDR3 size: 11 residues. The CDR3 DNA sequence: TGTGCCAGCAGCAAACTCCTGGCAACTTTCTTT. Protein sequence: CASSKLLATFF.

V usage is TRBV7-2 and J usage is TRBJ1-2; 8 positions agree with TRBD1. Germline CDR1 is SGHTA and CDR2 is FQGNSA. V trimming: 5 bases; J trimming: 5 bases; junction bases outside the gene matches: 13. This CDR3 spans 16 amino acids. The CDR3 sequence is CASSPRTGSLFYGYTF. The DNA of the CDR3 is TGTGCCAGCAGCCCCAGGACAGGGAGCTTATTTTATGGCTACACCTTC.

The chain combines TRBV5-1 with TRBJ2-2, with 7 bases fitting TRBD1. CDR3 length: 13 amino acids. CDR1 and CDR2 from the germline V gene are SGHRS and YFSETQ. V was clipped by 2 bases and J by 6 bases; unmatched bases: 1. The CDR3: CASSFQGAGELFF. DNA for the CDR3: TGCGCCAGCAGCTTCCAGGGGGCCGGGGAGCTGTTTTTT.

The rearrangement joins TRBV19 to TRBJ1-3; 7 nucleotides agree with TRBD1. After removal of 0 bases from V and 7 bases from J, the junction contained 3 bases not matched to a gene. Germline loops: CDR1 LNHDA, CDR2 SQIVND (reference sequence). The CDR3 runs to 14 residues. This CDR3 reads CASSIDGTANTIYF. Here the CDR3 DNA reads TGTGCCAGTAGTATAGATGGGACAGCCAACACCATATATTTT.

This clone was seen only once. The V and J genes are TRBV15 and TRBJ2-1; 11 bases line up with TRBD1. The length of the CDR3 is 15 residues. The V segment lost 0 bases and the J segment 9 bases; nucleotides outside the gene matches: 4. Per the germline V gene, CDR1 is LNHNV and CDR2 is YYDKDF (reference sequence). The CDR3, as DNA: TGTGCCACCAGCAGAGAGGACAGGGGGCTGAGTGAGCAGTTCTTC. This sequence encodes CATSREDRGLSEQFF.

This clone showed up just a few times. The rearrangement uses TRBV9 and TRBJ2-2, with 15 bases fitting TRBD2. The trim removed 2 bases at V and 7 bases at J, leaving 9 bases unmatched. The CDR3 covers 18 residues. CDR1 is SGDLS and CDR2 is YYNGEE in the germline V gene. CDR3 region: CASSVNPGLAGGSGELFF. The CDR3 DNA sequence: TGTGCCAGCAGCGTGAATCCGGGACTAGCGGGGGGTAGCGGGGAGCTGTTTTTT.

The gene calls are TRBV7-6 and TRBJ2-3; TRBD2 matches 8 bases. This CDR3 spans 16 amino acids. CDR1 SGHVS and CDR2 FNYEAQ come from the germline V gene. The V segment lost 4 bases and the J segment 1 base; nucleotides outside the gene matches: 7. CDR3 DNA sequence: TGTGCCAGCAGCTCTGGCGTACTAGCGGGCACAGATACGCAGTATTTT. The encoded protein is CASSSGVLAGTDTQYF.